The rows below give T cell receptor beta chains drawn from one sample of a study of cytomegalovirus exposure and HLA in healthy donors. Sequencing used immunoSEQ multiplex PCR; TCRdb keeps in-frame clones, though not all of them. In the table there are 75,000 to 85,000 clones, approximately 91% of which are singletons. Sequencing was done on a sample of PBMCs. These receptors all stem from a young man in good health and CMV-seronegative. Both conserved end residues are part of each CDR3. Each record gives: D gene, V gene, clone size, J gene, CDR3 DNA, CDR3 protein. A D gene is named only where the DNA matches it firmly. Not all rows give a size; the values are once, few, many and, for expanded clones, a class.

D gene: NA
V gene: TRBV20-1
clone size: NA
J gene: TRBJ1-2
CDR3 DNA: TGCAGTGCTAGGGGCGGGCATGGCTACACCTTC
CDR3 protein: CSARGGHGYTF

D gene: TRBD1
V gene: TRBV28
clone size: NA
J gene: TRBJ2-3
CDR3 DNA: TGTGCCAGCAGTTTCCGGACAGGGTCCGATACGCAGTATTTT
CDR3 protein: CASSFRTGSDTQYF

D gene: TRBD1
V gene: TRBV5-1
clone size: NA
J gene: TRBJ2-7
CDR3 DNA: TGCGCCAGCAGCTTGGTAGGGACAGCTTACGAGCAGTACTTC
CDR3 protein: CASSLVGTAYEQYF

D gene: TRBD1
V gene: TRBV7-3
clone size: NA
J gene: TRBJ2-7
CDR3 DNA: TGTGCCAGCAGCCCATCGCCGGGACAGGGCTACGAGCAGTACTTC
CDR3 protein: CASSPSPGQGYEQYF

D gene: NA
V gene: TRBV18
clone size: NA
J gene: TRBJ1-1
CDR3 DNA: TGTGCCAGCTCACCAGCGACCCGGGACACTGAAGCTTTCTTT
CDR3 protein: CASSPATRDTEAFF

D gene: NA
V gene: TRBV6-1
clone size: NA
J gene: TRBJ2-7
CDR3 DNA: TGTGCCAGCAGTGAAGGACACATAGGCTACGAGCAGTACTTC
CDR3 protein: CASSEGHIGYEQYF

D gene: TRBD1
V gene: TRBV27
clone size: once
J gene: TRBJ2-1
CDR3 DNA: TGTGCCAGCAGCCGACAGGGAACCTACAATGAGCAGTTCTTC
CDR3 protein: CASSRQGTYNEQFF

D gene: NA
V gene: TRBV28
clone size: NA
J gene: TRBJ1-2
CDR3 DNA: TGTGCCAGCAGCCAGACGGACTCGAACTATGGCTACACCTTC
CDR3 protein: CASSQTDSNYGYTF

D gene: TRBD2
V gene: TRBV7-8
clone size: once
J gene: TRBJ2-3
CDR3 DNA: TGTGCCAGCAGCACTCTGGGACTAGGAGGGGGAGTGGATACGCAGTATTTT
CDR3 protein: CASSTLGLGGGVDTQYF

D gene: TRBD2
V gene: TRBV9
clone size: NA
J gene: TRBJ2-3
CDR3 DNA: TGTGCCAGCAGCGTAGGGTTGGGGGGGTACGATACGCAGTATTTT
CDR3 protein: CASSVGLGGYDTQYF

D gene: NA
V gene: TRBV25-1
clone size: NA
J gene: TRBJ2-7
CDR3 DNA: TGTGCCAGCAGTGAATGGGCAGGGGACTCCTACGAGCAGTACTTC
CDR3 protein: CASSEWAGDSYEQYF

D gene: TRBD1
V gene: TRBV6-4
clone size: NA
J gene: TRBJ1-4
CDR3 DNA: TGTGCCAGCAGTGCCTTGACAGGGTTTGGTGAAAAACTGTTTTTT
CDR3 protein: CASSALTGFGEKLFF

D gene: TRBD1
V gene: TRBV6-1
clone size: NA
J gene: TRBJ2-5
CDR3 DNA: TGTGCCAGCATTGACAGGGGTGAGACCCAGTACTTC
CDR3 protein: CASIDRGETQYF

D gene: NA
V gene: TRBV9
clone size: NA
J gene: TRBJ1-2
CDR3 DNA: TGTGCCAGCAGCGCAGCGGGGCAAAACTATGGCTACACCTTC
CDR3 protein: CASSAAGQNYGYTF

D gene: NA
V gene: TRBV23-1
clone size: once
J gene: TRBJ2-4
CDR3 DNA: TGCGCCAGCAGTCACAACGGGCAGCGGGTTGTTTCTGAAAACATTCAGTACTTC
CDR3 protein: CASSHNGQRVVSENIQYF

D gene: NA
V gene: TRBV7-3
clone size: NA
J gene: TRBJ2-3
CDR3 DNA: TGTGCCAGCAGCTTAACGCGGGACACAGATACGCAGTATTTT
CDR3 protein: CASSLTRDTDTQYF

D gene: NA
V gene: TRBV28
clone size: NA
J gene: TRBJ1-3
CDR3 DNA: TGTGCCAGCAGTTTCAACAGGGGAAACACCATATATTTT
CDR3 protein: CASSFNRGNTIYF

D gene: NA
V gene: TRBV6-1
clone size: once
J gene: TRBJ2-7
CDR3 DNA: TGTGCCAGCAGTACTGGACAGACACCCTACGAGCAGTACTTC
CDR3 protein: CASSTGQTPYEQYF

D gene: TRBD1
V gene: TRBV5-1
clone size: NA
J gene: TRBJ1-4
CDR3 DNA: TGCGCCAGCAGCCAGGGGGGTGCAACTAATGAAAAACTGTTTTTT
CDR3 protein: CASSQGGATNEKLFF

D gene: NA
V gene: TRBV2
clone size: NA
J gene: TRBJ2-1
CDR3 DNA: TGTGCCAGCAGTGCTTCAGGCGTCCCCAATGAGCAGTTCTTC
CDR3 protein: CASSASGVPNEQFF

D gene: TRBD1
V gene: TRBV9
clone size: NA
J gene: TRBJ2-6
CDR3 DNA: TGTGCCAGCAGCAGGACAGGGGTTGGGGCCAACGTCCTGACTTTC
CDR3 protein: CASSRTGVGANVLTF

D gene: NA
V gene: TRBV5-1
clone size: NA
J gene: TRBJ2-3
CDR3 DNA: TGCGCCAGCAGCTTGGATGGGCGTACAGATACGCAGTATTTT
CDR3 protein: CASSLDGRTDTQYF

D gene: NA
V gene: TRBV27
clone size: NA
J gene: TRBJ2-7
CDR3 DNA: TGTGCCAGCAGTTTATTATCCGAGAGGGTCTACGAGCAGTACTTC
CDR3 protein: CASSLLSERVYEQYF

D gene: NA
V gene: TRBV10-2
clone size: NA
J gene: TRBJ1-2
CDR3 DNA: TGCGCCAGCAGTGACGCGGCACAATACTATGGCTACACCTTC
CDR3 protein: CASSDAAQYYGYTF

D gene: NA
V gene: TRBV2
clone size: NA
J gene: TRBJ1-5
CDR3 DNA: TGTGCCAGCAGTGCCAGGACAGCTAATCAGCCCCAGCATTTT
CDR3 protein: CASSARTANQPQHF

D gene: TRBD1
V gene: TRBV28
clone size: NA
J gene: TRBJ1-1
CDR3 DNA: TGTGCCAGCAGGATGATCGACAGGGGATTAGGCACTGAAGCTTTCTTT
CDR3 protein: CASRMIDRGLGTEAFF

D gene: TRBD2
V gene: TRBV5-5
clone size: NA
J gene: TRBJ2-2
CDR3 DNA: TGTGCCAGCAGATCTGGACTAGCGGCGAACACCGGGGAGCTGTTTTTT
CDR3 protein: CASRSGLAANTGELFF

D gene: TRBD2
V gene: TRBV27
clone size: NA
J gene: TRBJ2-7
CDR3 DNA: TGTGCCAGCAGCCTCGCCCGCGGGGGAAGTCCTACGCAGCAGTACTTC
CDR3 protein: CASSLARGGSPTQQYF

D gene: NA
V gene: TRBV2
clone size: NA
J gene: TRBJ1-4
CDR3 DNA: TGTGCCAGCAAATCCACAGGGCGGAATGAAAAACTGTTTTTT
CDR3 protein: CASKSTGRNEKLFF

D gene: NA
V gene: TRBV9
clone size: NA
J gene: TRBJ1-2
CDR3 DNA: TGTGCCAGCAGCGTAGGGTCGCTGGGAGCTAACTATGGCTACACCTTC
CDR3 protein: CASSVGSLGANYGYTF

D gene: NA
V gene: TRBV25-1
clone size: NA
J gene: TRBJ1-1
CDR3 DNA: TGTGCCAGCAGTGAAGTTGCCGCGGTTCGGGCTGAAGCTTTCTTT
CDR3 protein: CASSEVAAVRAEAFF

D gene: TRBD2
V gene: TRBV5-1
clone size: NA
J gene: TRBJ2-5
CDR3 DNA: TGCGCCAGCAGCTTCAGCGGGGGGGCTCTAGAGACCCAGTACTTC
CDR3 protein: CASSFSGGALETQYF

D gene: NA
V gene: TRBV19
clone size: medium-sized
J gene: TRBJ1-5
CDR3 DNA: TGTGCCAGTAGTATAGTGAAGGGGTCGTGGAATCAGCCCCAGCATTTT
CDR3 protein: CASSIVKGSWNQPQHF

D gene: TRBD2
V gene: TRBV5-4
clone size: once
J gene: TRBJ2-5
CDR3 DNA: TGTGCCAGCGGCATGGCGGGGGGGTTGGAGACCCAGTACTTC
CDR3 protein: CASGMAGGLETQYF

D gene: NA
V gene: TRBV2
clone size: NA
J gene: TRBJ2-3
CDR3 DNA: TGTGCCAGCAGTGAACACAGCTCTAGCACAGATACGCAGTATTTT
CDR3 protein: CASSEHSSSTDTQYF

D gene: NA
V gene: TRBV5-1
clone size: NA
J gene: TRBJ1-5
CDR3 DNA: TGCGCCAGCAGCTTGGCGACAGGCAATCAGCCCCAGCATTTT
CDR3 protein: CASSLATGNQPQHF

D gene: NA
V gene: TRBV6-5
clone size: NA
J gene: TRBJ2-5
CDR3 DNA: TGTGCCAGCAGCCCCCGGGTGGGGGGAGAGACCCAGTACTTC
CDR3 protein: CASSPRVGGETQYF

D gene: NA
V gene: TRBV19
clone size: once
J gene: TRBJ2-5
CDR3 DNA: TGTGCCAGTAGTTCCTTACACCGACAAGAGACCCAGTACTTC
CDR3 protein: CASSSLHRQETQYF

D gene: TRBD2
V gene: TRBV30
clone size: NA
J gene: TRBJ2-1
CDR3 DNA: TGTGCCTGGAGTTTCCCAAGATCAAGCCCATTCGCGGGGGATGAGCAGTTCTTC
CDR3 protein: CAWSFPRSSPFAGDEQFF

D gene: NA
V gene: TRBV19
clone size: NA
J gene: TRBJ1-5
CDR3 DNA: TGTGCCAGTAGTATTGATGCGGGGGTCGATCAGCCCCAGCATTTT
CDR3 protein: CASSIDAGVDQPQHF

D gene: TRBD1
V gene: TRBV28
clone size: NA
J gene: TRBJ1-1
CDR3 DNA: TGTGCCAGCAGTCCGGGAGGACAGGGGGTGTCGGGCACTGAAGCTTTCTTT
CDR3 protein: CASSPGGQGVSGTEAFF

D gene: TRBD2
V gene: TRBV19
clone size: NA
J gene: TRBJ2-1
CDR3 DNA: TGTGCCACCGATAGCGGGGGGCCAACTTACAATGAGCAGTTCTTC
CDR3 protein: CATDSGGPTYNEQFF

D gene: TRBD1
V gene: TRBV23-1
clone size: NA
J gene: TRBJ2-7
CDR3 DNA: TGCGCCAGCAGTCAATTTACGGGACAGGGCTACGAGCAGTACTTC
CDR3 protein: CASSQFTGQGYEQYF

D gene: NA
V gene: TRBV7-9
clone size: NA
J gene: TRBJ2-1
CDR3 DNA: TGTGCCAGCAGCTTATTGAGGGAAAGGGATGGAAAGAATGAGCAGTTCTTC
CDR3 protein: CASSLLRERDGKNEQFF

D gene: TRBD2
V gene: TRBV5-1
clone size: NA
J gene: TRBJ2-1
CDR3 DNA: TGCGCCAGCAACCTCGGGACTAGCGGTCAGCAGTTCTTC
CDR3 protein: CASNLGTSGQQFF

D gene: TRBD2
V gene: TRBV18
clone size: once
J gene: TRBJ2-7
CDR3 DNA: TGTGCCAGCTCACCGAGCCCTAGCGGGAGCTCCTACGAGCAGTACTTC
CDR3 protein: CASSPSPSGSSYEQYF

D gene: NA
V gene: TRBV6-1
clone size: NA
J gene: TRBJ2-5
CDR3 DNA: TGTGCCAGCAGCCCGGGGATCAGGGGTAGGGCCCAGTACTTC
CDR3 protein: CASSPGIRGRAQYF

D gene: TRBD2
V gene: TRBV27
clone size: NA
J gene: TRBJ2-4
CDR3 DNA: TGTGCCAGCAGGGTCGGGACTAGCGACCTCCTGGGAATGTCGCTAGCCAAAAACATTCAGTACTTC
CDR3 protein: CASRVGTSDLLGMSLAKNIQYF

D gene: NA
V gene: TRBV5-4
clone size: once
J gene: TRBJ2-1
CDR3 DNA: TGTGCCAGCAGCTTGATAGGAGTTGGTGAGCAGTTCTTC
CDR3 protein: CASSLIGVGEQFF

D gene: NA
V gene: TRBV27
clone size: NA
J gene: TRBJ1-5
CDR3 DNA: TGTGCCAGCAGTCCAACGGACAGCCGAGCGGTTCATCAGCCCCAGCATTTT
CDR3 protein: CASSPTDSRAVHQPQHF

D gene: TRBD1
V gene: TRBV5-4
clone size: NA
J gene: TRBJ2-5
CDR3 DNA: TGTGCCAGCAGCAGACAGGGGGCGGGAGAGACCCAGTACTTC
CDR3 protein: CASSRQGAGETQYF

D gene: NA
V gene: TRBV7-3
clone size: few
J gene: TRBJ1-5
CDR3 DNA: TGTGCCAGCAGCTTAAAGGTTGACCGGGGGAGCAATCAGCCCCAGCATTTT
CDR3 protein: CASSLKVDRGSNQPQHF